In its sample, the clone carrying this T cell receptor beta chain was seen a few times. Its specificity is not known. At sampling all donors were nominally healthy, likely with unrecorded immune exposures. The source of the sample is a study of cytomegalovirus exposure and HLA in healthy donors. PCR amplification relied on 60 Vbeta primers (plus 13 Jbeta primers). Profiling relied on immunoSEQ multiplex PCR, and the TCRdb table lists in-frame clones only, not all of them. Altogether some 190,000 clones are present, about four fifths being singletons, with the ten largest covering more than 1.5%. Whole-study findings and limits: The authors enumerated over 150 TCR beta chains as linked to cytomegalovirus.

V shed 9 bases, J shed 3 bases, and the junction held 10 bases outside the gene matches. The germline V gene encodes CDR1 LNHDA and CDR2 SQIVND (reference sequence). The CDR3 extends over 16 amino acids. The sample comprised PBMCs. This receptor was obtained from a middle-aged man in good health and CMV-seropositive. The chain employs TRBV19 and TRBJ2-1, with TRBD2 matching 11 bases. The CDR3 DNA follows: TGTGCCAGCTGCCCGACTAGCGGGGAGTTCTACAATGAGCAGTTCTTC. Its translation: CASCPTSGEFYNEQFF.